This T cell receptor (beta chain) originates from a study of shared clonotypes between healthy human individuals. PBMC DNA, left unsorted, was sequenced on ten immunoSEQ deep assay plates. The repertoire was sequenced with immunoSEQ multiplex PCR; TCRdb's copy has only in-frame clones and lacks some. Found here are hundreds of thousands of clones, about four fifths of them singletons; the top ten hold 13%. CDR1 and CDR2 (germline): SGHTA, FQGNSA. CDR3 length: 15 residues. The V segment lost 5 bases and the J segment 12 bases; nucleotides outside the gene matches: 15. Specimen: PBMCs. This chain connects TRBV7-2 to TRBJ1-4; 7 nucleotides agree with TRBD1. The source is a woman aged 35 to 49 in good health. Some clones in this sample may be carry-over from other donors' samples. CDR3 nucleotide sequence: TGTGCCAGCAGCCAAAACCCTACAGGGGCGGCGGAACTGTTTTTT. Its translation: CASSQNPTGAAELFF.